These 14 T cell receptor beta chains came from one sample sequenced in a study of T cells in Graves' hyperthyroidism and ophthalmopathy. The source material, RNA transcripts, was used to amplify TCR beta CDR3 regions. The HTBI primer set drove a first-round RT-PCR of the TCR CDR3. TCRdb re-analysed the multiplex PCR reads in MiXCR, keeping a single row per CDR3 protein. The sample yields 300,000 to 450,000 distinct CDR3 sequences, around 16% seen once. The sample taken for sequencing was blood. The receptor source for this set is a woman under 30 with Graves' hyperthyroidism that later progressed to Graves' ophthalmopathy.

This clonotype came up a few times. The V call is TRBV28, the J call TRBJ2-5; tentatively, D is TRBD1 (5 bases). The germline CDR1 and CDR2 sequences are MDHEN and SYDVKM. The CDR3 has 17 residues. V lost 3 bases to trimming and J lost 0 bases, with 17 bases between them. Here the CDR3 DNA reads TGTGCCAGCAGTTTCGCTAACTCGGACACCTACCAAGAGACCCAGTACTTC. Translation: CASSFANSDTYQETQYF.

Many counts were recorded for this clonotype. The V call is TRBV9, the J call TRBJ1-4, with D perhaps matching TRBD1 (5 bases). The length of the CDR3 is 14 residues. Germline CDR1 reads SGDLS; CDR2 reads YYNGEE. Trimming cost V 2 bases and J 5 bases, with 10 bases left between them. The CDR3 coding sequence is TGTGCCAGCAGCGTCGACAGCCCGAATGAAAAACTGTTTTTT. Translating it yields CASSVDSPNEKLFF.

There are many counts of this clonotype. The chain recombines TRBV28 with TRBJ2-7; D is undetermined. The CDR3 loop spans 10 amino acids. With 6 bases removed from V and 3 bases from J, the gap between germline ends came to 3 bases. CDR1 is MDHEN and CDR2 is SYDVKM in the germline V gene. The CDR3 is CASRRYEQYF. The CDR3 coding sequence is TGTGCCAGCAGGCGCTACGAGCAGTACTTC.

The V and J genes are TRBV7-8 and TRBJ2-1; no clear D. V shed 5 bases and J shed 4 bases, with 15 bases lying between them. This CDR3 is built from 15 residues. Germline-derived CDR1 and CDR2 are SGHVS and FQNEAQ. The CDR3 DNA is TGTGCCAGCAGCCCCCGCCGGGTCTCGTACAATGAGCAGTTCTTC. Protein sequence: CASSPRRVSYNEQFF. The full variable domain, with the rest looked up from reference TRBV7-8 and TRBJ2-1, is GAGVSQSPRYKVAKRGQDVALRCDPISGHVSLFWYQQALGQGPEFLTYFQNEAQLDKSGLPSDRFFAERPEGSVSTLKIQRTQQEDSAVYLCASSPRRVSYNEQFFGPGTRLTVL.

This clonotype was counted only a few times. This chain links TRBV6-4 with TRBJ1-1, with TRBD1 as a possible D gene (6 bases). From germline, CDR1 is MRHNA and CDR2 SNTAGT. V gave up 4 bases and J gave up 3 bases, with 12 bases separating them. The CDR3 sequence is 14 residues long. The CDR3: CASSVGGRDTEAFF. The CDR3 DNA is TGTGCCAGCAGTGTAGGGGGGCGAGACACTGAAGCTTTCTTT.

The chain combines TRBV19 with TRBJ2-3, with TRBD2 identical over 9 bases. The V and J ends lost 7 bases and 6 bases, in that order; junction bases with no gene match: 11. Looked up from germline, CDR1 is LNHDA and CDR2 is SQIVND (reference sequence). This CDR3 comprises 15 residues. The CDR3 here is CASNQGSGRADTQYF. CDR3 in DNA: TGTGCCAGTAACCAGGGTAGCGGGAGAGCGGATACGCAGTATTTT.

The chain is built from TRBV2 and TRBJ2-1; TRBD2 matches at 7 bases. Per the germline V gene, CDR1 is SNHLY and CDR2 is FYNNEI. After removal of 10 bases from V and 6 bases from J, the junction contained 12 bases not matched to a gene. The CDR3 runs 14 residues. The CDR3 sequence: CANLRGAGSNEQFF. The CDR3 nucleotides read TGTGCCAACCTCCGTGGAGCGGGAAGCAATGAGCAGTTCTTC.

There are many counts of this clonotype. This chain connects TRBV20-1 to TRBJ2-1, with unresolved D. The germline V and J ends were trimmed by 3 bases and 9 bases, with 3 bases remaining between them. The CDR3 length is 9 residues. Germline CDR1 DFQATT, CDR2 SNEGSKA (reference sequence). The CDR3 bases are TGCAGTGCTAGCCCTGAGCAGTTCTTC. Its translation: CSASPEQFF.

The rearrangement uses TRBV29-1 and TRBJ1-2; D might be TRBD1 (6 bases). V lost 7 bases and J 4 bases, leaving 28 bases between the germline ends. Germline V CDR1 and CDR2: SQVTM, ANQGSEA. This CDR3 spans 17 amino acids. CDR3 DNA: TGCAGCGCCACGGGGGGGGGCAGGGAGGCTTCAGGCTATGGCTACACCTTC. Translation: CSATGGGREASGYGYTF.

The sample holds many counts of this clonotype. The chain links TRBV20-1 to TRBJ1-4; the D is unclear. Between the trimmed V and J ends, which lost 3 bases and 6 bases, there was a span of 8 bases. The CDR3 covers 12 residues. Germline CDR1 DFQATT, CDR2 SNEGSKA (reference sequence). The CDR3 nucleotides read TGCAGTGCTAGTCGCCAGGATGAAAAACTGTTTTTT. This gives the protein CSASRQDEKLFF.

This clonotype was observed at least ten times. The chain links TRBV5-1 to TRBJ2-1; no clear D. The CDR3 runs 15 residues. Deletions cut 0 bases from V and 0 bases from J, with 7 bases between. The V gene's germline CDR1 is SGHRS and CDR2 YFSETQ. The CDR3 here is CASSLEQASYNEQFF. In nucleotides, the CDR3 is TGCGCCAGCAGCTTGGAGCAGGCCTCCTACAATGAGCAGTTCTTC.

This clonotype was picked up a small number of times. CDR3 bases: TGCAGTGCTAGAGATCTGGAGGGACAAACCTATAATTCACCCCTCCACTTT. Protein: CSARDLEGQTYNSPLHF. This chain joins TRBV20-1 and TRBJ1-6; D possibly corresponds to TRBD1 (6 bases). In germline, CDR1 is DFQATT, CDR2 SNEGSKA (reference sequence). CDR3 length: 17 amino acids. V gave up 0 bases and J gave up 2 bases, with 14 bases separating them.

This clonotype occurred many times. The chain combines TRBV7-9 with TRBJ2-2; tentatively, D is TRBD1 or TRBD2 (5 bases each). CDR3 length equals 15 residues. V was clipped by 5 bases and J by 4 bases, with 14 bases between them. Germline V gene lookup returns CDR1 SEHNR and CDR2 FQNEAQ (reference sequence). CDR3 amino acids: CASSPGTVVTGELFF. DNA of the CDR3: TGTGCCAGCAGCCCCGGGACCGTGGTCACCGGGGAGCTGTTTTTT.

This clonotype was seen at least ten times. CDR3 bases: TGTGCCAGCAGTTCACAGGGGGTGCGGGGCAATGAGCAGTTCTTC. This encodes CASSSQGVRGNEQFF. The genes are TRBV28 and TRBJ2-1; 8 bases fit TRBD1. The CDR3 sequence is 15 residues long. Germline CDR1 is MDHEN and CDR2 is SYDVKM. The J segment lost 6 bases and the V segment lost 4 bases, leaving 8 bases of the junction unmatched. The complete variable domain, with remaining parts taken from reference TRBV28 and TRBJ2-1, reads DVKVTQSSRYLVKRTGEKVFLECVQDMDHENMFWYRQDPGLGLRLIYFSYDVKMKEKGDIPEGYSVSREKKERFSLILESASTNQTSMYLCASSSQGVRGNEQFFGPGTRLTVL.